The 10 T cell receptor beta chains below were found in one sample sequenced in a study of regulatory T cells in long-lasting Graves disease. Sequencing libraries for TCR beta were prepared with iRepertoire HTBI primers and Arm-PCR of CDR3 regions. Using its own MiXCR run on the multiplex PCR reads, TCRdb lists one record per CDR3 protein. Of 350,000 to 400,000 distinct CDR3 sequences listed, about 17% are singletons. Stated time point: newly diagnosed GD, antithyroid drugs for less than 3 months. Scientists built the TCR library using RNA that was extracted from PBMCs. This sample also appeared in a second study, on T cells in Graves' hyperthyroidism and ophthalmopathy.

This sample comprised peripheral blood mononuclear cells (PBMCs), obtained at new diagnosis, from a patient treated with antithyroid drugs. These receptors all stem from a woman younger than 30 with Graves disease.

This clonotype was picked up many times. The gene calls are TRBV7-9 and TRBJ1-2; the match to TRBD1 covers 7 bases. The CDR3 is made up of 14 amino acids. CDR1 is SEHNR and CDR2 is FQNEAQ in the germline V gene (reference sequence). Germline trimming cut 5 bases from V and 4 bases from J; bases unmatched to any gene: 7. The CDR3 DNA reads as TGTGCCAGCAGCGGTGGGACAGACTTCTATGGCTACACCTTC. As protein: CASSGGTDFYGYTF.

This clonotype was counted ten times or more. The CDR3 bases are TGTGCCAGCAGTTCCCCCGGGGGGGCCAGCAATCAGCCCCAGCATTTT. Protein sequence: CASSSPGGASNQPQHF. The rearrangement links TRBV28 to TRBJ1-5; a possible D gene is TRBD1 (6 bases). CDR3 length: 16 amino acids. The V end lost 4 bases, the J end lost 1 base, and 14 bases lay between the germline ends. Germline V gene lookup returns CDR1 MDHEN and CDR2 SYDVKM. Looking up the rest from reference TRBV28 and TRBJ1-5 gives the full variable domain: DVKVTQSSRYLVKRTGEKVFLECVQDMDHENMFWYRQDPGLGLRLIYFSYDVKMKEKGDIPEGYSVSREKKERFSLILESASTNQTSMYLCASSSPGGASNQPQHFGDGTRLSIL.

This clonotype was counted many times. The J gene is TRBJ2-3, the V gene TRBV6-1; 9 nucleotides match TRBD2. V was pared by 3 bases and J by 6 bases, with 10 bases of the junction left unmatched. The CDR3 has 16 residues. Germline CDR1 reads MNHNS; CDR2 reads SASEGT. CDR3 loop: CASSDAAGGGADTQYF. CDR3 DNA sequence: TGTGCCAGCAGTGATGCCGCGGGAGGGGGCGCGGATACGCAGTATTTT.

The chain uses TRBV7-9 and TRBJ2-4, with 9 positions matching TRBD2. The germline V gene has CDR1 SEHNR and CDR2 FQNEAQ (reference sequence). The CDR3 has 13 residues. The junction had 10 bases not matched to a gene; V was cut back by 4 bases and J by 15 bases. The CDR3 bases are TGTGCCAGCAGCTGGGGGACTAGCACACTACTGTACTTC. It encodes CASSWGTSTLLYF.

This clonotype was seen only a few times. The chain joins TRBV7-9 to TRBJ1-2, with D possibly matching TRBD1 (6 bases). With 1 base removed from V and 3 bases from J, the gap between germline ends came to 12 bases. This CDR3 contains 15 residues. CDR1 SEHNR and CDR2 FQNEAQ come from the germline V gene (reference sequence). The CDR3 is CASSLGGDNHYGYTF. The CDR3 bases are TGTGCCAGCAGCTTAGGGGGGGACAACCACTATGGCTACACCTTC. Together with reference TRBV7-9 and TRBJ1-2, the CDR3 gives the full variable domain: DTGVSQNPRHKITKRGQNVTFRCDPISEHNRLYWYRQTLGQGPEFLTYFQNEAQLEKSRLLSDRFSAERPKGSFSTLEIQRTEQGDSAMYLCASSLGGDNHYGYTFGSGTRLTVV.

This clonotype was observed many times. V gene TRBV18 combines with J gene TRBJ1-1, with TRBD1 matching over 7 bases. CDR3 length: 13 amino acids. J gave up 6 bases and V 6 bases, and 7 bases lay outside the gene matches. CDR1 is KGHSH, CDR2 LQKENI, per germline. Here the CDR3 reads CASSLTGDAEAFF. DNA of the CDR3: TGTGCCAGCTCGCTTACAGGGGACGCTGAAGCTTTCTTT.

This clonotype was observed once. The chain recombines TRBV29-1 with TRBJ1-2, with D possibly TRBD1 on 6 matching bases. With 7 bases removed from V and 4 bases from J, the gap between germline ends came to 13 bases. CDR1 is SQVTM and CDR2 is ANQGSEA in the germline V gene. The CDR3 totals 12 residues. The CDR3 nucleotides are TGCAGCGGTAACAGGGAGGGCTATGGCTACACCTTC. As protein: CSGNREGYGYTF.

This clonotype was detected ten times or more. J is TRBJ2-7 and V is TRBV2, with D perhaps matching TRBD2 (7 bases). The germline V gene encodes CDR1 SNHLY and CDR2 FYNNEI. This CDR3 is built from 14 residues. Trimming stripped 10 bases from V and 3 bases from J, with 19 bases between. The CDR3: CATWGGNESYEQYF. The CDR3 region has the DNA TGTGCCACCTGGGGGGGCAACGAAAGCTACGAGCAGTACTTC.

This clonotype has a count of ten or more. The chain has TRBV14 and TRBJ2-1; 7 positions match TRBD2. J lost 5 bases, V lost 4 bases, and 11 bases had no gene match. Germline V gene sequence: CDR1 SGHDN, CDR2 FVKESK. The CDR3 loop spans 16 amino acids. As DNA, the CDR3 is TGTGCCAGCAGCCGAGTAACGGGGAGGGCCAACAATGAGCAGTTCTTC. Amino acid sequence: CASSRVTGRANNEQFF.

The table lists this clonotype with a few counts. The chain recombines TRBV7-3 with TRBJ1-6, with TRBD1 as a possible D gene (5 bases). The CDR3 consists of 15 residues. Germline-derived CDR1 and CDR2 are SGHTA and FQGTGA. V lost 6 bases, J lost 0 bases, and 9 bases lay in between. Here the CDR3 reads CASRSDSSYNSPLHF. Here the CDR3 DNA reads TGTGCCAGCAGATCCGACAGCTCCTATAATTCACCCCTCCACTTT.